The 21 T cell receptor beta chains below come from one sample, sequenced in a study of cytomegalovirus exposure and HLA in healthy donors. It was with 60 Vbeta and 13 Jbeta primers that the PCR ran. Method: immunoSEQ multiplex PCR; TCRdb's copy keeps in-frame clones and lacks some. The sample has under 35,000 clones, 65% seen once; the top ten hold about 21%. The source material was PBMCs. The receptor set was obtained from a man aged 45-65 years in good health and CMV-seropositive.

This clone was seen just once. The chain joins TRBV30 to TRBJ2-1; 7 bases map to TRBD2. CDR3 length: 14 amino acids. The germline gives CDR1 GTSNPN, CDR2 SVGIG (reference sequence). The V segment lost 3 bases and the J segment 2 bases; nucleotides outside the gene matches: 4. The CDR3 region is CAWRAAGTYNEQFF. Here the CDR3 DNA reads TGTGCCTGGAGGGCAGCGGGGACCTACAATGAGCAGTTCTTC.

This clone showed up just a few times. V is TRBV5-3 and J is TRBJ2-3; D not certain. TRBV5-3 is an ORF, with its function uncertain. The CDR3 runs 14 residues. The V end was cut by 10 bases, the J end by 0 bases, with 15 bases between. CDR3 loop: CAPLGTASTDTQYF. CDR3 DNA: TGTGCCCCCTTGGGCACCGCTAGCACAGATACGCAGTATTTT.

This clone showed up just a few times. The chain links TRBV5-1 to TRBJ1-4; the D gene is possibly TRBD1 (5 bases). Trimming took 4 bases from V and 12 from J, leaving 19 bases between them. There are 14 residues in the CDR3. CDR1 is SGHRS and CDR2 is YFSETQ in the germline V gene. CDR3 amino acids: CASSDRSSRGELFF. CDR3 nucleotides: TGCGCCAGCAGCGATCGGTCCTCCCGGGGGGAACTGTTTTTT.

The chain couples TRBV6-5 to TRBJ2-3; D not certain. The V and J ends lost 10 bases and 4 bases respectively, with 18 bases between them. The V gene's germline CDR1 is MNHEY and CDR2 SVGAGI. This CDR3 is 14 amino acids long. CDR3 coding DNA: TGTGCCACCAGCCTCTTTTTCCCAGCAGATACGCAGTATTTT. It encodes CATSLFFPADTQYF.

The J gene is TRBJ2-7, the V gene TRBV27, with D uncertain. Germline values: CDR1 MNHEY, CDR2 SMNVEV (reference sequence). Deletions cut 5 bases from V and 0 bases from J, with 14 bases between. CDR3 size: 15 residues. The CDR3 region has the DNA TGTGCCAGCAGTCCATTCCCCGCGAGCTCCTACGAGCAGTACTTC. Its translation: CASSPFPASSYEQYF.

The chain carries TRBV6-1 and TRBJ1-6; D might be TRBD1 (5 bases). V was trimmed by 7 bases and J by 5 bases, leaving 12 bases between them. Germline CDR1 MNHNS, CDR2 SASEGT. The CDR3 contains 14 residues. The CDR3 loop is CASNRWGDNSPLHF. In DNA, the CDR3 is TGTGCCAGCAACCGTTGGGGCGATAATTCACCCCTCCACTTT.

The chain uses TRBV7-7 and TRBJ2-5, with 7 bases lining up with TRBD2. Germline CDR1 SSHAT, CDR2 FNYEAQ (reference sequence). The CDR3 length is 16 residues. V gave up 5 bases and J gave up 5 bases; unmatched junction bases: 14. The CDR3: CASSPGAASGGETQYF. The CDR3 DNA follows: TGTGCCAGCAGCCCGGGCGCAGCTAGCGGAGGGGAGACCCAGTACTTC.

The genes are TRBV30 and TRBJ2-3; 7 nucleotides match TRBD2. With 0 bases clipped from V and 5 bases from J, the junction kept 8 bases outside the gene matches. The germline V gene encodes CDR1 GTSNPN and CDR2 SVGIG (reference sequence). This CDR3 region has 15 residues. The CDR3, as DNA: TGTGCCTGGAGTGTAAGTCCCACGGGGGGAGATACGCAGTATTTT. Amino acid sequence: CAWSVSPTGGDTQYF.

The chain combines TRBV28 with TRBJ1-3; no firm D call. The germline CDR1 and CDR2 sequences are MDHEN and SYDVKM. This CDR3 is built from 15 residues. The V end was cut by 4 bases, the J end by 0 bases, with 10 bases between. The CDR3 loop is CASSSGFLSGNTIYF. DNA of the CDR3: TGTGCCAGCAGTTCGGGATTTCTCTCTGGAAACACCATATATTTT.

In this sample, this clone turned up a few times. CDR3: CASSLGSVQGQYF. The CDR3 DNA reads TGTGCCAGCAGTTTAGGGTCAGTACAGGGGCAGTACTTC. V gene TRBV28 combines with J gene TRBJ2-7; possibly TRBD1 for D (6 bases). Germline V lookup: CDR1 MDHEN, CDR2 SYDVKM. This CDR3 comprises 13 residues. V was shortened by 2 bases and J by 9 bases, with 14 bases between the two germline ends.

The rearrangement joins TRBV30 to TRBJ2-7; 9 nucleotides align to TRBD1. From germline, CDR1 is GTSNPN and CDR2 SVGIG (reference sequence). The CDR3 extends over 15 amino acids. Losses at the gene ends were 2 bases for V and 4 bases for J; bases not matched to a gene: 9. CDR3 residues: CAWSPSTGGPYEQYF. CDR3 coding DNA: TGTGCCTGGAGTCCATCCACAGGGGGCCCGTACGAGCAGTACTTC.

There are a few counts of this clone. The V call is TRBV28, the J call TRBJ2-3; possible D gene TRBD2, 5 bases. Trimming removed 5 bases at V and 0 bases at J, with 21 bases between. There are 18 residues in the CDR3. Germline V gene lookup returns CDR1 MDHEN and CDR2 SYDVKM. In DNA, the CDR3 is TGTGCCAGCAGTAGCCGAGGAGGAGGACCCGGGAGCACAGATACGCAGTATTTT. This gives the protein CASSSRGGGPGSTDTQYF.

The V gene is TRBV6-5, the J gene TRBJ2-7; TRBD1 matches 9 bases. The V gene's germline CDR1 is MNHEY and CDR2 SVGAGI. The V segment lost 4 bases and the J segment 5 bases; nucleotides outside the gene matches: 0. This CDR3 contains 12 residues. The CDR3 loop reads CASSWDRDEQYF. The CDR3 region has the DNA TGTGCCAGCAGTTGGGACAGGGACGAGCAGTACTTC.

This clone was recorded once. The chain carries TRBV30 and TRBJ1-6, with TRBD1 matching over 8 bases. Germline V lookup: CDR1 GTSNPN, CDR2 SVGIG (reference sequence). The CDR3 length is 12 residues. With V trimmed by 5 bases and J by 10 bases, 4 bases remained unmatched. The CDR3 sequence is CAWDRGNSPLHF. CDR3 sequence (DNA): TGTGCCTGGGACAGGGGAAACTCACCCCTCCACTTT.

The genes are TRBV30 and TRBJ2-2, with D perhaps matching TRBD2 (5 bases). V was clipped by 2 bases and J by 6 bases, with 10 bases between them. CDR1 and CDR2 from the germline V gene are GTSNPN and SVGIG (reference sequence). CDR3 length: 13 residues. DNA of the CDR3: TGTGCCTGGAGTTCCACTAGTTCCGGGGAGCTGTTTTTT. It is translated as CAWSSTSSGELFF.

The V and J genes are TRBV6-1 and TRBJ2-1; 8 positions match TRBD1. The length of the CDR3 is 13 residues. The germline gives CDR1 MNHNS, CDR2 SASEGT. Losses at the gene ends were 5 bases for V and 9 bases for J; bases not matched to a gene: 6. The DNA for the CDR3 is TGTGCCAGCAGTCAGGGGGCTGAGGGTGAGCAGTTCTTC. It codes for CASSQGAEGEQFF.

V usage is TRBV9 and J usage is TRBJ2-5; TRBD1 might be the D (6 bases). The V end was cut by 0 bases, the J end by 6 bases, with 12 bases between. CDR1 SGDLS and CDR2 YYNGEE come from the germline V gene. This CDR3 region has 14 residues. The CDR3 coding sequence is TGTGCCAGCAGCGTAGGTTGGGGGCAACAGACCCAGTACTTC. It translates to CASSVGWGQQTQYF. The full variable domain, rest sourced from reference TRBV9 and TRBJ2-5, is DSGVTQTPKHLITATGQRVTLRCSPRSGDLSVYWYQQSLDQGLQFLIQYYNGEERAKGNILERFSAQQFPDLHSELNLSSLELGDSALYFCASSVGWGQQTQYFGPGTRLLVL.

The count of this clone is one. This sequence joins TRBV29-1 and TRBJ2-7; 9 positions match TRBD1. V lost 4 bases to trimming and J lost 1 base; unmatched junction nucleotides: 2. In germline, CDR1 is SQVTM, CDR2 ANQGSEA. The CDR3 runs 13 residues. The CDR3 coding sequence is TGCAGCGTTGGACAGGGGGGTTCCTACGAGCAGTACTTC. Residues: CSVGQGGSYEQYF.

This clone appeared a few times. The DNA for the CDR3 is TGTGCCAGCAGCCCCAGGGAAGGGACTAGAGCCCGGGAGCAGTACTTC. It translates to CASSPREGTRAREQYF. The chain is built from TRBV4-2 and TRBJ2-7, with 8 bases matching TRBD2. The CDR3 spans 16 residues. Trimming took 4 bases from V and 7 from J; bases not matched to a gene: 15. Per germline, CDR1 LGHNA and CDR2 YNFKEQ.

The chain employs TRBV29-1 and TRBJ2-2; no definite D call. The CDR3 covers 11 residues. Germline values: CDR1 SQVTM, CDR2 ANQGSEA. V lost 8 bases to trimming and J lost 0 bases, with 4 bases between them. The chain's CDR3 is CSITNTGELFF. CDR3 in DNA: TGCAGCATCACGAACACCGGGGAGCTGTTTTTT.

This clone was seen a few times. Written as DNA, the CDR3 is TGTGCCTGGAGTGTCGGCAGGGGGTACGAGCAGTACTTC. Encoded protein: CAWSVGRGYEQYF. This chain joins TRBV30 and TRBJ2-5; TRBD1 matches 7 bases. The J call may be faulty, since TRBJ2-7 better matches the DNA end. The CDR3 has 13 residues. Germline CDR1 and CDR2: GTSNPN and SVGIG (reference sequence).